This T cell receptor beta chain was documented in a study of cytomegalovirus exposure and HLA in healthy donors. At the level of the study: Both the 100 to 150 validation repertoires and the 500 to 700 first-cohort repertoires used the same platform, as reported by a later analysis.

The repertoire was sequenced with immunoSEQ multiplex PCR; TCRdb's copy has only in-frame clones and lacks some. The repertoire holds approximately 72,000 clones, 90% to 95% seen once, with about 0.63% in the top ten. As to this clone: The target antigen is unknown. A read error may produce the germline difference seen at one junction end.

This CDR3 contains 14 residues. Looked up from germline, CDR1 is LNHDA and CDR2 is SQIVND (reference sequence). Findings and caveats of the study: While the bulk of TCR sequences proved rare, some public TCRs turned up in many donors. Reports credit the classifier with highly specific, highly sensitive diagnosis of cytomegalovirus status. Confirmation was obtained in vitro that a few CMV-associated chains are specific for CMV antigens.

The chain is built from TRBV19 and TRBJ2-3, with a tentative D call TRBD1 (6 bases). The sequenced material came from PBMCs. The receptor was derived from a woman aged 18-29 years in good health and CMV-seronegative. CDR3 region: CAISRAGVTDTQYF. CDR3 sequence (DNA): TGTGCCATTAGTCGGGCAGGGGTGACAGATACGCAGTATTTT.